This T cell receptor (beta chain) was identified in a study of T cell responses to AZD1222 COVID-19 vaccine. CDR1 and CDR2 (germline): SGHTA, FQGNSA. With V trimmed by 4 bases and J by 2 bases, 9 bases remained unmatched. The CDR3 extends over 17 amino acids. The repertoire was sequenced with immunoSEQ multiplex PCR; TCRdb's copy has only in-frame clones and lacks some. Altogether about 51,000 clones are present, approximately 90% being singletons, with the ten largest covering 0.95% to 1.3%. Study conclusions and caveats: Of the AZD1222 recipients, only 5 to 7 were seropositive at baseline. The span of vaccine-associated CD4 TCRs extended across spike, with dominance at 160-218 and 743-854. Two AZD1222 administrations were followed by greater Spike-specific TCR breadth and depth. There were repertoire samples only from the period after the peak T cell response.

This clone came up once. Antigen specificity is unknown. V usage is TRBV7-2 and J usage is TRBJ2-2, with 8 bases that match TRBD1. This clonotype was obtained from an adult who received the AZD1222 COVID-19 vaccine. The sample was peripheral blood, taken 28 days after the second AZD1222 dose. This chain's CDR3 is CASSSQPGQANTGELFF. In nucleotides, the CDR3 is TGTGCCAGCAGCTCGCAGCCGGGACAGGCAAACACCGGGGAGCTGTTTTTT. The whole variable domain, remainder taken from reference TRBV7-2 and TRBJ2-2, is GAGVSQSPSNKVTEKGKDVELRCDPISGHTALYWYRQSLGQGLEFLIYFQGNSAPDKSGLPSDRFSAERTGGSVSTLTIQRTQQEDSAVYLCASSSQPGQANTGELFFGEGSRLTVL.